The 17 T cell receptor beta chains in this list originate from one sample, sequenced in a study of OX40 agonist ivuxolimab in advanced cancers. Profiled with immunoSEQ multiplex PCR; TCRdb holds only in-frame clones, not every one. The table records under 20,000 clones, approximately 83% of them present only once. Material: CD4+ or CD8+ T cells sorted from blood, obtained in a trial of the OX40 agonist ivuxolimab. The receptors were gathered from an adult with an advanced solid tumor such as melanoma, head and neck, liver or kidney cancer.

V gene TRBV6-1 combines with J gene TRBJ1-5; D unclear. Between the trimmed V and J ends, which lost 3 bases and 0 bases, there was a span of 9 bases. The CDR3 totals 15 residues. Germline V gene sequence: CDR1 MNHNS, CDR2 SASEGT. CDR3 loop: CASSDLDGSNQPQHF. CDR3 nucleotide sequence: TGTGCCAGCAGTGACCTGGACGGTAGCAATCAGCCCCAGCATTTT.

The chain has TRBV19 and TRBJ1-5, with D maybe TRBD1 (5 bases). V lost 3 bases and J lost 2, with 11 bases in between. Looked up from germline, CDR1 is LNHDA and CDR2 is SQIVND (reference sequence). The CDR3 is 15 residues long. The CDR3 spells CASSMGVTGNQPQHF. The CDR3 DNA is TGTGCCAGTAGTATGGGGGTTACGGGCAATCAGCCCCAGCATTTT.

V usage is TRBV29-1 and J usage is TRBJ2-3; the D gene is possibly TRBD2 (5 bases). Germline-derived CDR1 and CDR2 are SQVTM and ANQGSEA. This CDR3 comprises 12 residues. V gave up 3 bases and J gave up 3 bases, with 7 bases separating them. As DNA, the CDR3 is TGCAGCGTTGATGAGCGGACAGATACGCAGTATTTT. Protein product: CSVDERTDTQYF.

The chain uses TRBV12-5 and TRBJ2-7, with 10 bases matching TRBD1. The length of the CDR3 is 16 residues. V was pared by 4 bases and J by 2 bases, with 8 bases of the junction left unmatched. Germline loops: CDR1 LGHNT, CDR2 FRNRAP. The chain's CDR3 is CASGSAGTGVPYEQYF. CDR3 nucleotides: TGTGCTAGTGGTTCCGCCGGGACAGGGGTTCCCTACGAGCAGTACTTC.

CDR3 nucleotides: TGTGCCAGCAGGGCGACTCCGATCGCGGGGGGCTACACCTTC. It translates to CASRATPIAGGYTF. The V and J genes are TRBV2 and TRBJ1-2; no definite D call. This CDR3 contains 14 residues. Deletions cut 6 bases from V and 8 bases from J, with 19 bases between. Germline V CDR1 and CDR2: SNHLY, FYNNEI.

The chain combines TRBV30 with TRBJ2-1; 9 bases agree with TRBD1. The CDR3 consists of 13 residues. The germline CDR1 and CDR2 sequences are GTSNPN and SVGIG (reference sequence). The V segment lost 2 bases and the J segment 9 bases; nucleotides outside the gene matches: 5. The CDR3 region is CAWSPQGAGEQFF. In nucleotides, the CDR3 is TGTGCCTGGAGTCCACAGGGGGCAGGTGAGCAGTTCTTC.

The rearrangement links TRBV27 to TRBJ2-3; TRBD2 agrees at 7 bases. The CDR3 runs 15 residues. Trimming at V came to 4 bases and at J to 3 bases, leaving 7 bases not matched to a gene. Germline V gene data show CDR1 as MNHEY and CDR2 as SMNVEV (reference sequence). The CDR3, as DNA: TGTGCCAGCAGTTATTTACCGGGAGGAACAGATACGCAGTATTTT. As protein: CASSYLPGGTDTQYF.

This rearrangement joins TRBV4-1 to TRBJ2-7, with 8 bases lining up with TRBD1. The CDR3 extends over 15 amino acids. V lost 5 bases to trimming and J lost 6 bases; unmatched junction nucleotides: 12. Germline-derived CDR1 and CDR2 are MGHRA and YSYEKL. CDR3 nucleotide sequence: TGCGCCAGCAGCACCGGGACAGGAGGGGTTGGCGAGCAGTACTTC. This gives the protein CASSTGTGGVGEQYF.

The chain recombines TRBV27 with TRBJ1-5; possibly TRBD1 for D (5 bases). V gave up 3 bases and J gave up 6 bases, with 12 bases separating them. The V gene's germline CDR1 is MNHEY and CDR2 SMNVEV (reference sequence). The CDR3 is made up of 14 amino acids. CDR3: CASSLGQGTQPQHF. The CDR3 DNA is TGTGCCAGCAGTTTGGGCCAGGGAACTCAGCCCCAGCATTTT.

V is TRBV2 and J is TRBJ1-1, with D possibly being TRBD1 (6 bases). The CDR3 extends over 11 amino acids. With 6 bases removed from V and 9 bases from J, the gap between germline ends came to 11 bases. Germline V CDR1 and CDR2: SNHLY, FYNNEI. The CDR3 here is CASRMTGQAFF. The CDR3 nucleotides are TGTGCCAGCAGGATGACAGGCCAAGCTTTCTTT. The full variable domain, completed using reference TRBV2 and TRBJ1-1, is EPEVTQTPSHQVTQMGQEVILRCVPISNHLYFYWYRQILGQKVEFLVSFYNNEISEKSEIFDDQFSVERPDGSNFTLKIRSTKLEDSAMYFCASRMTGQAFFGQGTRLTVV.

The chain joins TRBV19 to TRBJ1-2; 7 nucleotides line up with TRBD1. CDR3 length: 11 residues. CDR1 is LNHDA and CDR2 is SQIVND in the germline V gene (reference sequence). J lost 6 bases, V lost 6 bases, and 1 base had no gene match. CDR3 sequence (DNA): TGTGCCAGTAGGAGGGGGCATGGCTACACCTTC. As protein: CASRRGHGYTF.

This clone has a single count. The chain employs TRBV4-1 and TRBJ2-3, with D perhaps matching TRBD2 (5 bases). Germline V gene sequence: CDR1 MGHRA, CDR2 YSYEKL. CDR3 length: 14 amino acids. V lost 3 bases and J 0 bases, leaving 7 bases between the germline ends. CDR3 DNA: TGCGCCAGCAGCCATCGGACTAGCACAGATACGCAGTATTTT. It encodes CASSHRTSTDTQYF.

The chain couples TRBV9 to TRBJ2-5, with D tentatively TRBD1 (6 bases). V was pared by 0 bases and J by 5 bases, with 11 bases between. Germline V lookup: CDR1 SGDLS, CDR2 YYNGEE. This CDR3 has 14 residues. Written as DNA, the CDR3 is TGTGCCAGCAGCGTAGAGGGGGTAGGGGAGACCCAGTACTTC. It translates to CASSVEGVGETQYF.

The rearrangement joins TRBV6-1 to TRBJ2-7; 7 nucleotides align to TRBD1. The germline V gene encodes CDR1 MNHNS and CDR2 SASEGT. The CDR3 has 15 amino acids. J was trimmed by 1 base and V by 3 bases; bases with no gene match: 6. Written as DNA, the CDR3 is TGTGCCAGCAGTGACCCCCCGGGACAGTCCTACGAGCAGTACTTC. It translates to CASSDPPGQSYEQYF.

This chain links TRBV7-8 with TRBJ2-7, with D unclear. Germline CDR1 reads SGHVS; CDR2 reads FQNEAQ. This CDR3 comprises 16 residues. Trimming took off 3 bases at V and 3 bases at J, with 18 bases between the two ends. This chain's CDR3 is CASSFAMTASYYEQYF. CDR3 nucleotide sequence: TGTGCCAGCAGCTTCGCTATGACTGCGTCTTACTACGAGCAGTACTTC.

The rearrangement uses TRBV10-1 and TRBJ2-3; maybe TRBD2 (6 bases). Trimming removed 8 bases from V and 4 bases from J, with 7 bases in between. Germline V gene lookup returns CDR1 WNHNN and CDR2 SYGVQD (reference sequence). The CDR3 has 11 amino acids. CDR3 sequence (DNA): TGCGCCAGCGGCGGGGCAGATACGCAGTATTTT. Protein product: CASGGADTQYF.

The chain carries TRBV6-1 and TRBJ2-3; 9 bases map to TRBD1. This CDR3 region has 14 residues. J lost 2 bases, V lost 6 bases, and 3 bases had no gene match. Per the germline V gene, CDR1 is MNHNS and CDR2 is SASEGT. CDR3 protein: CASRGDRDTDTQYF. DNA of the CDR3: TGTGCCAGCAGGGGGGACAGGGACACAGATACGCAGTATTTT.